The present entry profiles one T cell receptor (beta chain) with its context. Library construction for TCR beta used iRepertoire HTBI primers and Arm-PCR of CDR3 regions. From the multiplex PCR reads, TCRdb called clonotypes with MiXCR, one entry per CDR3 protein. The data contain 400,000 to 500,000 distinct CDR3 sequences, around 16% of them seen just once; the ten biggest clones take up about 7.8%. The sample comes from a study of regulatory T cells in long-lasting Graves disease. Time point defined: newly diagnosed GD, antithyroid drugs for less than 3 months. PBMC-extracted RNA yielded the TCR library. Trimming took 5 bases from V and 7 from J; bases not matched to a gene: 11. The CDR3 is 16 residues long. In germline, CDR1 is MNHEY, CDR2 SVGEGT. The same specimen was also included in a second study, on T cells in Graves' hyperthyroidism and ophthalmopathy.

Here the sequenced sample was peripheral blood mononuclear cells (PBMCs), taken at new diagnosis, from a patient treated with antithyroid drugs. The sequence came from a woman aged 40-49 years with Graves disease. The rearrangement joins TRBV6-2 or TRBV6-3 to TRBJ2-7; 13 bases line up with TRBD2. The CDR3 loop reads CASSPPRLAGGEEQYV. The CDR3 DNA follows: TGTGCCAGCAGTCCTCCCAGACTAGCGGGAGGAGAAGAGCAGTACGTC.